This T cell receptor beta chain was retrieved from a study of blood T cell repertoires in COVID-19 (dated by TCRdb to the early 2020s). Describing the broader study: Collaborator samples came from the United States, Italy and Spain and covered acute and convalescent phases of COVID-19. HLA class I and class II types, where available, came from metadata supplied by the sample provider rather than from assay-based typing. The samples were drawn from the first 160 participants of the ongoing ImmuneRACE study and from 950 to 1,500 subjects provided by 6 global collaborators. The prospective study material was composed of cDNA or gDNA derived from T cells, B-cell-depleted T cells, or PBMCs. The repertoires were released in a freely available public database meant as a resource for research on the immune response to SARS-CoV-2. Nearly every sample came with metadata listing a de-identified subject ID, COVID-19 status, age in years and sex. Subjects who had been exposed to COVID-19, were actively infected with it, or had recovered from it provided the deeply sampled blood TCRbeta repertoires that made up the dataset. Broader findings and caveats from the paper: How much clinical and demographic metadata was included differed by source and by participant, and the metadata was provided uncurated.

Including the terminal cysteine and phenylalanine, the CDR3 comprises 15 residues. Only the CDR3 region is kept as DNA, spanning 45 bases read in frame from base 1. For CDR1 and CDR2, the germline V gene lists MGHRA and YSYEKL. V loses 1 base at its end and J loses 5 bases; junction bases beyond the gene matches: 7. TCRbeta CDR3 regions were amplified from genomic DNA using the immunoSEQ Assay, a bias-controlled multiplex PCR. The paper's data handling went like this. Nucleated cell counts per sample were estimated from amplification of reference gene primers within the assay. To quantify the absolute abundance of each unique TCRbeta CDR3 rearrangement, sequence reads were collapsed and filtered. Productive Simpson clonality was computed per sample as the square root of Simpson's diversity index over productive rearrangements. TCRdb provides this immuneACCESS table in a form limited to in-frame rearrangements. Some clones are lacking; in checked studies, under half of them reflect an unresolved V gene, and why the rest are absent is not known. V and J calls and clone size are as listed in that table; D and trimming were resolved from the DNA. The sample yields approximately 120,000 clones; around 84% were counted once. Of the sample, 7.9% falls within the top ten clones.

Remarks on this clone: Which antigen it targets is not known. No base-level quality is on record; no much larger clone is a single base apart.

The collaborating institutions used their own protocols to collect whole blood in K2EDTA tubes. For TCRbeta analysis, collaborator samples were shipped as frozen whole blood, as isolated PBMCs, or as DNA extracted from either sample type. The chain is encoded by TRBV4-1 joined to TRBJ1-2; TRBD1 matches 7 bases in the middle. The receptor was isolated from a woman of 80 years or more with active or convalescent COVID-19. The sequencing input was peripheral blood. The DNA sequence is given as TGCGCCAGCAGCCAAGGGCAAGGGGGCTATTATGGCTACACCTTC. The resulting protein is CASSQGQGGYYGYTF.